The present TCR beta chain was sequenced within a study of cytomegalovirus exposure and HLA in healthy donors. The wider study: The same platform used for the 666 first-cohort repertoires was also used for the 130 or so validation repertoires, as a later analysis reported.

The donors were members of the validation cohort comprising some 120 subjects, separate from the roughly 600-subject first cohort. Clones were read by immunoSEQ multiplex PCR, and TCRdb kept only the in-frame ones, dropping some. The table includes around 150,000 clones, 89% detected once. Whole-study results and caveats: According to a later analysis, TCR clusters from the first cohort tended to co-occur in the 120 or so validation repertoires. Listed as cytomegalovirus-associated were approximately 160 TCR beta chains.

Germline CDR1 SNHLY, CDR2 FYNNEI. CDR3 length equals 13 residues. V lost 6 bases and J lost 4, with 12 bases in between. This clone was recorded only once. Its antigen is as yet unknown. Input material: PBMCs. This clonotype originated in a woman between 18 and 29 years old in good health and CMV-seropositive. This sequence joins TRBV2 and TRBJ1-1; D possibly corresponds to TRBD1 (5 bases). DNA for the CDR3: TGTGCCAGCAGGGCAGGGTGGAGCACTGAAGCTTTCTTT. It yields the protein CASRAGWSTEAFF.